Presented here are 4 T cell receptor beta chains from one specimen sequenced in a study of vaccination and CD4 T cells after COVID-19. Treatment specified: roughly ten-day PBMC culture with coronavirus spike peptide pools or control peptides (ViraFEST assay). Their cognate antigens are unknown. Oncomine TCR Beta short-read sequencing was applied to DNA from cultured CD4+ T cells. MiXCR, applied by TCRdb to the PCR reads, yields one record per CDR3 protein. This sample has 5,500 to 9,000 distinct CDR3 sequences; 51% occur once, and the top ten carry around 32%. Specimen: CD4+ T cells from blood, cultured in vitro. Receptors originate from a human donor who had recovered from COVID-19.

This clonotype has more than one count but fewer than ten. The genes are TRBV7-9 and TRBJ1-1; no clear D. The germline V gene encodes CDR1 SEHNR and CDR2 FQNEAQ (reference sequence). The CDR3 runs 13 residues. Trimming took off 5 bases at V and 10 bases at J, with 17 bases between the two ends. CDR3 sequence (DNA): TGTGCCAGCAGCCAACCAAGCAGCTTGCTAGCTTTCTTT. Amino acid sequence: CASSQPSSLLAFF.

The rearrangement links TRBV7-8 to TRBJ2-3; D gene ambiguous. V was trimmed by 6 bases and J by 4 bases, leaving 11 bases between them. The CDR3 extends over 13 amino acids. Germline values: CDR1 SGHVS, CDR2 FQNEAQ. The CDR3 reads CASRQNIADTQYF. CDR3 nucleotide sequence: TGTGCCAGCAGGCAAAATATCGCAGATACGCAGTATTTT.

The chain couples TRBV29-1 to TRBJ2-7; weak D call: TRBD1 (6 bases). V lost 5 bases, J lost 5 bases, and 16 bases lay in between. The CDR3 consists of 13 residues. Germline CDR1 is SQVTM and CDR2 is ANQGSEA. The CDR3 sequence is CSVSLGTIDEQYF. DNA for the CDR3: TGCAGCGTTTCTCTTGGGACAATCGACGAGCAGTACTTC.

The chain has TRBV24-1 and TRBJ2-3; 8 nucleotides line up with TRBD2. Trimming removed 5 bases from V and 0 bases from J; junction bases left unmatched: 3. Germline-derived CDR1 and CDR2 are KGHDR and SFDVKD. The CDR3 extends over 15 amino acids. CDR3 coding DNA: TGTGCCACCAGTGTCCTAGCGGGTAGCACAGATACGCAGTATTTT. The encoded protein is CATSVLAGSTDTQYF.